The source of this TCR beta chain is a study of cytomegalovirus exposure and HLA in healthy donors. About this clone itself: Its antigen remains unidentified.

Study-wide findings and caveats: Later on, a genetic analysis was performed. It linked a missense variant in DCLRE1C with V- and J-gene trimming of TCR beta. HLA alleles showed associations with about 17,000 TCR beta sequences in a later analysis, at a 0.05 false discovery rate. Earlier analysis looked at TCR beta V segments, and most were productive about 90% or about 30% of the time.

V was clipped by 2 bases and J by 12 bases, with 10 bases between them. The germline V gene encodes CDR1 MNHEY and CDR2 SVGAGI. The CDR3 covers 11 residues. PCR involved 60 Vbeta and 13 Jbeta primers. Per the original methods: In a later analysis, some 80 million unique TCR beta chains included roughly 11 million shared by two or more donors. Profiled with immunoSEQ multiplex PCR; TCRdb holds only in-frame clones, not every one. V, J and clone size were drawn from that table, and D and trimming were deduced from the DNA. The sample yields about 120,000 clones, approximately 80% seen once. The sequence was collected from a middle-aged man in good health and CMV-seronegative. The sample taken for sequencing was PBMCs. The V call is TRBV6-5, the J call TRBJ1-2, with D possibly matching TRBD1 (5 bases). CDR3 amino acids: CASSYEGRNTF. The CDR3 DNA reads TGTGCCAGCAGTTACGAGGGGAGGAACACCTTC.